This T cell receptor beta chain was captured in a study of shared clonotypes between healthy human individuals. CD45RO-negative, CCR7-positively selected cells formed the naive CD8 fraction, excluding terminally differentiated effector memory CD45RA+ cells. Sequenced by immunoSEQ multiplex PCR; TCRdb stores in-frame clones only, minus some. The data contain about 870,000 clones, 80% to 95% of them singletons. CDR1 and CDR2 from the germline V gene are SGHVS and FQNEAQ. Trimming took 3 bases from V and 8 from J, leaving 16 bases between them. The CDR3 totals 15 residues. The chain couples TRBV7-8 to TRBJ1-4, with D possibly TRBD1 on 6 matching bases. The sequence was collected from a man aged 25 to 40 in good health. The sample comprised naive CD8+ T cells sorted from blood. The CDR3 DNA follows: TGTGCCAGCAGCTTCCGGGGGACATCCTGGGAAAAACTGTTTTTT. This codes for CASSFRGTSWEKLFF. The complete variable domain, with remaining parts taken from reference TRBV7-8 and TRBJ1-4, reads GAGVSQSPRYKVAKRGQDVALRCDPISGHVSLFWYQQALGQGPEFLTYFQNEAQLDKSGLPSDRFFAERPEGSVSTLKIQRTQQEDSAVYLCASSFRGTSWEKLFFGSGTQLSVL.